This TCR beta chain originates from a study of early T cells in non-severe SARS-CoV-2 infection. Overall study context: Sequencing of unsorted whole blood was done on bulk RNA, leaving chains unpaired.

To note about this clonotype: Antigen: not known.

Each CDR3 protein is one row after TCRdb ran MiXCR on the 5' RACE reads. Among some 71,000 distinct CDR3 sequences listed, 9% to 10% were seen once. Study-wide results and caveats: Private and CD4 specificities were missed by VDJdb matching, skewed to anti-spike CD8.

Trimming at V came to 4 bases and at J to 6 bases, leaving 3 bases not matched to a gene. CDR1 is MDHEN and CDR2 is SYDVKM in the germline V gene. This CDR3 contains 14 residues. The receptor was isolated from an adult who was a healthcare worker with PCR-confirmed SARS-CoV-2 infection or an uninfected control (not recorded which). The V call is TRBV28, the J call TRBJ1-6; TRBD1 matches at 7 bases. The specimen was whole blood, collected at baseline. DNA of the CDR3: TGTGCCAGCAGTTCGGGACAGCTTAATTCACCCCTCCACTTT. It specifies CASSSGQLNSPLHF.